Detailed here is one T cell receptor beta chain. This specimen comes from a study of blood T cell repertoires in COVID-19. Study-wide context: There were acute and convalescent COVID-19 samples, and they came from the United States, Italy and Spain.

Per the study methods: Estimation of nucleated cell counts was performed using reference gene primer amplification. Clones were read by immunoSEQ multiplex PCR, and TCRdb kept only the in-frame ones, dropping some. V and J calls and clone size come straight from that table; D and trimming were deduced from the DNA. The sample shows around 110,000 clones, 82% of them seen only once. The CDR3 spans 12 residues. The germline V and J ends were trimmed by 1 base and 2 bases, with 3 bases remaining between them. Germline assignment: CDR1 SGHDT and CDR2 YYEEEE. Specimen: peripheral blood. The genes are TRBV5-6 and TRBJ2-5; D gene ambiguous. The TCR was taken from a woman aged 70-85 years with acute or convalescent COVID-19. The CDR3 spells CASSLQQETQYF. CDR3 coding DNA: TGTGCCAGCAGCTTGCAGCAAGAGACCCAGTACTTC. Based on the CDR3 plus reference TRBV5-6 and TRBJ2-5, the full variable domain is DAGVTQSPTHLIKTRGQQVTLRCSPKSGHDTVSWYQQALGQGPQFIFQYYEEEERQRGNFPDRFSGHQFPNYSSELNVNALLLGDSALYLCASSLQQETQYFGPGTRLLVL.